Below, one T cell receptor beta chain is given with its context. The data belong to a study of cytomegalovirus exposure and HLA in healthy donors. It was with 60 Vbeta and 13 Jbeta primers that the PCR ran. Measured with immunoSEQ multiplex PCR; TCRdb has only the in-frame clones, and not every one. The sample includes some 120,000 clones, 65% to 85% of them seen just once. Germline-derived CDR1 and CDR2 are GTSNPN and SVGIG (reference sequence). The CDR3 is 15 residues long. V shed 0 bases and J 7 bases; nucleotides not matched to a gene: 3. The V and J genes are TRBV30 and TRBJ2-2, with 12 bases fitting TRBD2. The material sequenced was PBMCs. This clonotype originated in a man aged 50-59 years in good health and CMV-seronegative. The DNA of the CDR3 is TGTGCCTGGAGTGTACTACTAGCGGGAGGCGGGGAGCTGTTTTTT. This gives the protein CAWSVLLAGGGELFF.